This T cell receptor (beta chain) was captured by sequencing in a study of cytomegalovirus exposure and HLA in healthy donors. About the study: Unique TCRs from HLA-typed donors, roughly 87 million of them, were held in an early data release.

In regard to this clone: Its antigen is unidentified.

PCR amplification relied on 60 Vbeta primers (plus 13 Jbeta primers). Using immunoSEQ multiplex PCR, the repertoire was profiled, and TCRdb retains in-frame clones only, with some absent. The sample lists around 280,000 clones, about 90% occurring once. Findings and caveats of the study: The authors enumerated roughly 160 TCR beta chains as linked to cytomegalovirus. More than 15,000 TCR beta sequences were associated with HLA alleles at 0.05 false discovery rate in a later analysis.

This CDR3 is built from 13 residues. CDR1 is MGHRA and CDR2 is YSYEKL in the germline V gene. The clonotype comes from a woman between 18 and 29 years old in good health and CMV-seronegative. This rearrangement joins TRBV4-1 to TRBJ2-5; D perhaps matches TRBD2 (5 bases). The assigned J gene may be wrong: the sequence end matches TRBJ2-7 better. The sequencing input was PBMCs. The CDR3 sequence: CASSQRGKYEQYF. The CDR3 bases are TGCGCCAGCAGCCAGAGAGGGAAGTACGAGCAGTACTTC.